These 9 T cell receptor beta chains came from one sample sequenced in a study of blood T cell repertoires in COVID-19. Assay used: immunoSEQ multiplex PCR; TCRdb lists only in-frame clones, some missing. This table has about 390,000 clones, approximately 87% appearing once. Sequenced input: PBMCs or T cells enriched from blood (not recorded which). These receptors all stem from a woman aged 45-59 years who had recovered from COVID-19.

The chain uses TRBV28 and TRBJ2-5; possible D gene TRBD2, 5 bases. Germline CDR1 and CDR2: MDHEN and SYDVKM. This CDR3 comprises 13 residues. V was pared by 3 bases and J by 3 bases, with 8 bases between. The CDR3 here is CASSLGVEETQYF. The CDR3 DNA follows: TGTGCCAGCAGTTTGGGAGTCGAAGAGACCCAGTACTTC.

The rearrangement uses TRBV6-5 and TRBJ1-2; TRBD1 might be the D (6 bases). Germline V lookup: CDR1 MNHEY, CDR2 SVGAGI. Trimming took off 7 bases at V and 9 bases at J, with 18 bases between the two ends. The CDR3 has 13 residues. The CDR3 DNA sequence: TGTGCCAGCACCCATGACAGGTTGGTGAGCTACACCTTC. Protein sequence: CASTHDRLVSYTF.

CDR3 in DNA: TGTGCCAGCAGCCAAGGCTACTCAAGTTCCACTGAAGCTTTCTTT. Translated: CASSQGYSSSTEAFF. V and J are TRBV4-2 and TRBJ1-1, with D uncertain. The CDR3 spans 15 residues. Germline CDR1 reads LGHNA; CDR2 reads YNFKEQ. Trimming shortened V by 1 base and J by 4 bases, and 13 bases separated the two germline ends.

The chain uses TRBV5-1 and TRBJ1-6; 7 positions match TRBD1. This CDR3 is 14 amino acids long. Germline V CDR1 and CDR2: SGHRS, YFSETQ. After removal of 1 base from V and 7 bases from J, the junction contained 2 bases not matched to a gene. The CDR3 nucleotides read TGCGCCAGCAGCTTGCAGGGGGTAAATTCACCCCTCCACTTT. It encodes CASSLQGVNSPLHF.

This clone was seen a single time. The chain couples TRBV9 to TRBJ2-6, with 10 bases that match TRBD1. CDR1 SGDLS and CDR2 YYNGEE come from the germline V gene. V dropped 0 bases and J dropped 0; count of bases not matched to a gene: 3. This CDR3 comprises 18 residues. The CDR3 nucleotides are TGTGCCAGCAGCGTAGGGACAGGGGGAATCTCTGGGGCCAACGTCCTGACTTTC. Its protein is CASSVGTGGISGANVLTF.

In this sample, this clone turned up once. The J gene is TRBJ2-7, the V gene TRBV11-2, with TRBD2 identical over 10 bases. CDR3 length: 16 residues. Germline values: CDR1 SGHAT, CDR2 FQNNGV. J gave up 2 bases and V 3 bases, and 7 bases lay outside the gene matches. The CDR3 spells CASSFAIAGGTYEQYF. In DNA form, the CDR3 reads TGTGCCAGCAGCTTCGCCATAGCGGGGGGTACCTACGAGCAGTACTTC.

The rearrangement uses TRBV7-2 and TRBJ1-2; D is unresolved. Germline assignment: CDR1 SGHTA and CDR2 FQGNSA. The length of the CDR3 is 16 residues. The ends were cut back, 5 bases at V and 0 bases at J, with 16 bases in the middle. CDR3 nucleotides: TGTGCCAGCAGCCCCTTCACTCCAATCCCTAACTATGGCTACACCTTC. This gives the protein CASSPFTPIPNYGYTF.

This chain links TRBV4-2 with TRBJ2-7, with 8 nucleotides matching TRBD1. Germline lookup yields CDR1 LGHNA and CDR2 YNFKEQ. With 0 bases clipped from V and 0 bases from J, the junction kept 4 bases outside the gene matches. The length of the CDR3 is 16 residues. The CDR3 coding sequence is TGTGCCAGCAGCCAAGATGGGGGACAGGCCTCCTACGAGCAGTACTTC. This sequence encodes CASSQDGGQASYEQYF.

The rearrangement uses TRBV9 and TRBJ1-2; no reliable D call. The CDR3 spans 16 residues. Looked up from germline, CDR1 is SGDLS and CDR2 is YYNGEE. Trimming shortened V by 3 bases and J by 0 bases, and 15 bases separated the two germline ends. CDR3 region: CASSAAVRETNYGYTF. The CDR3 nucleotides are TGTGCCAGCAGCGCCGCCGTGAGGGAAACTAACTATGGCTACACCTTC.